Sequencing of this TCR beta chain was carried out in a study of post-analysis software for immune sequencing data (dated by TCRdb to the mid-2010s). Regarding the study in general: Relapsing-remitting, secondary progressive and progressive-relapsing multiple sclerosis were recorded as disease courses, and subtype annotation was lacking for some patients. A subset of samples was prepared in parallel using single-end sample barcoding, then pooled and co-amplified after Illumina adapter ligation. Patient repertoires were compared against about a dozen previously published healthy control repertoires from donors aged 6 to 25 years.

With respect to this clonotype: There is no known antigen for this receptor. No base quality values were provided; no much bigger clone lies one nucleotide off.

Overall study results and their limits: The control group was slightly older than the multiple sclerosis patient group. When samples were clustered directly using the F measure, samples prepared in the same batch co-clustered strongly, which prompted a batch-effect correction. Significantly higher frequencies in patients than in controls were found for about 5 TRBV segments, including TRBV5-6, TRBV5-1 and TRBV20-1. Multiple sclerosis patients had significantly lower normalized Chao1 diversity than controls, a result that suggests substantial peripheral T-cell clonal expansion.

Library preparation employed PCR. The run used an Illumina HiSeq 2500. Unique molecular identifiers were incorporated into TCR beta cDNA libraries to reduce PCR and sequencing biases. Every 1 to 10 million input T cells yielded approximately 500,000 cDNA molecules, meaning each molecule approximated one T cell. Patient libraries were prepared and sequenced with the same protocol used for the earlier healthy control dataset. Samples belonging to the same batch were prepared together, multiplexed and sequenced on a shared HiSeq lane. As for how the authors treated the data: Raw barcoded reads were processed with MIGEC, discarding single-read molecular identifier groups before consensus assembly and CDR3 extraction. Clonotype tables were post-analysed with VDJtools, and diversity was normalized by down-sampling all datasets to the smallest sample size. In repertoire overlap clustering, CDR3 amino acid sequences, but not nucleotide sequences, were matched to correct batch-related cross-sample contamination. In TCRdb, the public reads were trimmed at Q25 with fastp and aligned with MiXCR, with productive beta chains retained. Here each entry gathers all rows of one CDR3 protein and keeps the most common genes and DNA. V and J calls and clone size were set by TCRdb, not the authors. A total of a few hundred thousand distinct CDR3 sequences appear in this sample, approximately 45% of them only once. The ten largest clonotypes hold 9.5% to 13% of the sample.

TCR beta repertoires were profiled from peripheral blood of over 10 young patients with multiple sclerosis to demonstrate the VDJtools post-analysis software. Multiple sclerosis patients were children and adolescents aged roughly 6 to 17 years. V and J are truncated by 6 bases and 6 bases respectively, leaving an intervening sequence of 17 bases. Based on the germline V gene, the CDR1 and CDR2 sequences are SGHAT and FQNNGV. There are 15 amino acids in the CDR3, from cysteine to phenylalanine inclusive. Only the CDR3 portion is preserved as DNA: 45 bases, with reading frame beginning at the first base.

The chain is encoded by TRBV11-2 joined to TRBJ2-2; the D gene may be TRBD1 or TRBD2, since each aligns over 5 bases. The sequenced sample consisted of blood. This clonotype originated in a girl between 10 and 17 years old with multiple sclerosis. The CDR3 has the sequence CASSISGTSPGELFF. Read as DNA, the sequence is TGTGCCAGCAGTATTTCAGGGACGAGTCCCGGGGAGCTGTTTTTT.